This T cell receptor beta chain derives from a study of spatial heterogeneity in lung cancer. This clonotype was detected many times. Sample time point: sample taken at primary tumor resection. From tumor, nontumor lung or frozen PBMC, whole RNA was taken unsorted for sequencing. TCRdb reprocessed the 5' RACE reads with MiXCR, giving one entry per CDR3 protein. Of 10,000 to 13,000 distinct CDR3 sequences listed, about 8.6% are singletons. Germline trimming cut 4 bases from V and 0 bases from J; bases unmatched to any gene: 13. The V gene's germline CDR1 is MNHEY and CDR2 SVGEGT. This CDR3 comprises 20 residues.

The clonotype was recovered from a male donor with early-stage non-small cell lung cancer. This sample comprised PBMCs, obtained at surgery. The chain combines TRBV6-2 or TRBV6-3 with TRBJ2-1, with 12 nucleotides matching TRBD2. DNA of the CDR3: TGTGCCAGCAGTTTGACTAGCGGGGGAGAACGAATCACCTCCTACAATGAGCAGTTCTTC. Translating it yields CASSLTSGGERITSYNEQFF.